This section outlines one T cell receptor beta chain sequence together with its context. In its sample, this clone was seen a few times. What antigen it recognizes has not been identified. There are no base qualities to consult, and no much larger clone falls within one base. The entry originates in a study of CD4 T cells in relation to SARS-CoV-2 and coronaviruses (TCRdb year 2021). About the investigation overall: In the ViraFEST assay, PBMCs were grown with antigen for roughly 10 days, and TCR beta CDR3s were then sequenced to identify antigen-specific clonal expansions. The Adaptive Biotechnologies TCR-sequencing kit was used to sequence samples from a few pre-COVID donors and the naive versus memory experiments, whereas other data were Illumina-based. Using patient-derived lymphoblastoid cell lines, the shared crossreactive spike epitopes were mapped to their HLA restriction. Memory CD4+ T cell crossreactivity between SARS-CoV-2 and common cold coronavirus spike proteins was assessed at the TCR clonotype level in the study. Across all 12 patients in the convalescent cohort, the median age was 38.5 years, with a range of about 20 to 80 years. A different TCR-beta assay, based on Illumina, was used to sequence expansion assays from other donors in the study. Of the roughly twelve convalescent patients, 8 were male and 4 were female, and two of the subjects were Hispanic. The research as a whole found: Sequencing naive versus memory cells indicated that the assay picks up memory recall responses, not primary responses primed during culture. The study was limited by small numbers of patients and tested TCRs. Crossreactivity analysis centred on spike protein, so crossreactivity against other viral proteins was not assessed. Memory CD4+ clonotypes crossrecognizing SARS-CoV-2 and at least one common cold coronavirus spike were found in about 61% of donors. Compared with monoreactive clones, crossreactive clones had significantly weaker SARS-CoV-2-driven expansion, a result consistent with antigenic imprinting. Pre-pandemic and post-infection samples were not both contributed by any donor, so tracing of the source of pre-existing responses was limited.

Naive and memory CD4+ T cells were separated from cryopreserved PBMCs by first enriching for CD4 and then performing EasySep naive CD4+ T cell enrichment. Sorted naive or memory CD4+ T cells (about 99,000) were grown at a 1:1 ratio with T cell-depleted PBMCs and CEF peptides for about nine days. Triplicate replicate wells were generally used for each peptide culture condition. PBMCs were isolated from leukapheresis product or whole blood by Ficoll-Paque PLUS gradient centrifugation. PBMCs were either cryopreserved at -140°C or used fresh in the expansion assay. The QIAamp Micro DNA Kit was used to extract genomic DNA from the CD4+ T cells. Including cysteine and phenylalanine, the CDR3 has 13 amino acids. The CDR3 DNA has 39 bases and is translated from base 1. In the germline V gene, CDR1 corresponds to LGHNA and CDR2 to YNFKEQ. Deletion took 2 bases off V and 3 bases off J, with a span of 6 bases between the germline ends.

Survey-level immunoSEQ TCR-beta sequencing was performed on DNA from CEF-cultured naive and memory CD4+ T cells. On the authors' methods: Preprocessing removed nonproductive sequences and CDR3s not starting with C, not ending with F or W, or shorter than 7 amino acids. The MANAFEST web app was used to call antigen-specific clonotypes on the basis of expansion compared with the reference and with other culture wells. To be counted as positive, a clone had to show significant expansion compared with the reference culture, at an FDR below 0.05, in 2 of 3 replicate wells. To be called positive, a clone also had to show significant expansion compared with every other tandem well and an odds ratio greater than 5. Cultured and uncultured naive and memory CD4+ repertoires were searched for previously identified spike- and CEF-reactive CDR3s. CDR3 homology was quantified as pairwise Levenshtein distance, calculated with the stringdist R package after three terminal residues were trimmed from each end. In TCRdb, the immuneACCESS table is reduced to in-frame sequences with V and J assigned. These tables do not hold every clone; where another copy was compared, an unresolved V gene accounts for under half, and the others remain unexplained. The V and J calls and clone size were taken over from that table, and D and trimming were inferred from the DNA. This sample has about 36,000 clones in its table, and more than 60% of those were observed once. The leading ten clones occupy 2.5% to 3.5% of the sample.

The sequence derives from an adult with COVID-19. Sample: memory CD4+ T cells from PBMCs, cultured in vitro. The label giving this sample's cell subset or site can be read as: memory (non-naive) CD4+ T cells. Here the chain combines TRBV4-2 and TRBJ2-3, with the identity of the D gene unclear. The DNA is as follows: TGTGCCAGCAGCCAAAGGGTAACAGATACGCAGTATTTT. This sequence encodes CASSQRVTDTQYF.